Following are 15 T cell receptor beta chains from one sample sequenced in a study of Ad26.COV2.S vaccination and SARS-CoV-2 variants. Here immunoSEQ multiplex PCR was the method, and the copy in TCRdb shows in-frame clones only, minus some. The table lists about 460,000 clones, about 89% of them singletons. Treatment denoted: 15 to 20 received Ad26.COV2.S at low or high dose, single or two shots; about 5 received placebo; per-sample allocation not given. Samples came from day 63 after the first vaccine or placebo injection. The sequencing used peripheral blood, collected in a trial of Ad26.COV2.S vaccine versus placebo. These receptors all stem from a person between 18 and 60 years old who received the Ad26.COV2.S COVID-19 vaccine or a placebo.

V usage is TRBV6-6 and J usage is TRBJ1-4; D is uncertain. There are 15 residues in the CDR3. Trimming left V 4 bases short and J 5 bases short, with 14 bases between. Germline CDR1 MNHNY, CDR2 SVGAGI (reference sequence). DNA for the CDR3: TGTGCCAGCAGTTCAATCTTCGCGAGGAATGAAAAACTGTTTTTT. This codes for CASSSIFARNEKLFF.

In this sample, this clone turned up once. V and J are TRBV7-3 and TRBJ2-5, with 11 positions matching TRBD2. The CDR3 covers 16 residues. The V segment lost 5 bases and the J segment 2 bases; nucleotides outside the gene matches: 7. Germline CDR1 is SGHTA and CDR2 is FQGTGA. The CDR3 spells CASSPTTSGAQETQYF. The CDR3, as DNA: TGTGCCAGCAGCCCGACGACTAGCGGGGCACAAGAGACCCAGTACTTC.

This chain uses TRBV5-6 with TRBJ2-7; D is possibly TRBD2 (7 bases). V lost 3 bases and J 0 bases, leaving 25 bases between the germline ends. Germline values: CDR1 SGHDT, CDR2 YYEEEE. The CDR3 covers 19 residues. CDR3 nucleotides: TGTGCCAGCAGCTCCAAGGGGGGGCCCCAAGCGGAAAGCTCCTACGAGCAGTACTTC. Its translation: CASSSKGGPQAESSYEQYF. The whole variable domain, remainder taken from reference TRBV5-6 and TRBJ2-7, is DAGVTQSPTHLIKTRGQQVTLRCSPKSGHDTVSWYQQALGQGPQFIFQYYEEEERQRGNFPDRFSGHQFPNYSSELNVNALLLGDSALYLCASSSKGGPQAESSYEQYFGPGTRLTVT.

The chain uses TRBV25-1 and TRBJ2-2; 7 positions match TRBD2. Germline V gives CDR1 MGHDK, CDR2 SYGVNS. This CDR3 is built from 17 residues. The V segment lost 4 bases and the J segment 1 base; nucleotides outside the gene matches: 9. CDR3 region: CASSAYEGGGNTGELFF. The CDR3 coding sequence is TGTGCCAGCAGTGCGTACGAGGGCGGGGGGAACACCGGGGAGCTGTTTTTT.

This clone came up once. The rearrangement links TRBV15 to TRBJ2-1; a weak D match, TRBD2 (6 bases). V dropped 0 bases and J dropped 2 bases, with 14 bases sitting between them. The germline CDR1 and CDR2 sequences are LNHNV and YYDKDF (reference sequence). This CDR3 contains 17 residues. The CDR3 DNA reads as TGTGCCACCAGCAGAGATCAAGTAGCGGCAACCTACAATGAGCAGTTCTTC. As protein: CATSRDQVAATYNEQFF.

This sequence joins TRBV5-1 and TRBJ2-2; no firm D call. This CDR3 region has 16 residues. The V and J ends lost 4 bases and 0 bases respectively, with 13 bases between them. Germline V lookup: CDR1 SGHRS, CDR2 YFSETQ. The CDR3 region is CASSRSDTTNTGELFF. For the CDR3, the DNA is TGCGCCAGCAGCCGAAGCGACACCACGAACACCGGGGAGCTGTTTTTT.

This clone appeared a single time. This chain uses TRBV3-1 (or the pseudogene TRBV3-2) with TRBJ1-5; D might be TRBD1 (5 bases). The germline V gene has CDR1 LGHDT and CDR2 YNNKEL (reference sequence). V was clipped by 1 base and J by 1 base, with 5 bases between them. The CDR3 loop spans 14 amino acids. CDR3 sequence: CASSQAGSNQPQHF. As DNA, the CDR3 is TGTGCCAGCAGCCAAGCAGGGAGCAATCAGCCCCAGCATTTT.

The chain employs TRBV30 and TRBJ2-5; D possibly corresponds to TRBD1 (5 bases). With 0 bases removed from V and 1 base from J, the gap between germline ends came to 15 bases. Germline V CDR1 and CDR2: GTSNPN, SVGIG (reference sequence). This CDR3 has 16 amino acids. CDR3 sequence: CAWSVSWGSSQETQYF. The CDR3 DNA sequence: TGTGCCTGGAGTGTAAGTTGGGGCAGCTCCCAAGAGACCCAGTACTTC.

This chain connects TRBV7-2 to TRBJ2-3, with D uncertain. Germline loops: CDR1 SGHTA, CDR2 FQGNSA. This CDR3 contains 15 residues. V lost 1 base to trimming and J lost 7 bases, with 15 bases between them. The CDR3: CASSLVSSRENTQYF. In nucleotides, the CDR3 is TGTGCCAGCAGCTTAGTCTCGTCTAGAGAAAATACGCAGTATTTT.

V usage is TRBV21-1 and J usage is TRBJ2-3; TRBD2 is the table's D call, not checked against the DNA. TRBV21-1 is described as a pseudogene. The length of the CDR3 is 17 residues. CDR3 amino acids: CASSLRREGCGPDTQYF. The CDR3 nucleotides read TGTGCCAGCAGCTTGCGGCGGGAGGGATGCGGGCCGGATACGCAGTATTTT.

The chain combines TRBV24-1 with TRBJ1-2; D ambiguous. CDR1 is KGHDR, CDR2 SFDVKD, per germline. The CDR3 is made up of 12 amino acids. The ends were cut back, 4 bases at V and 2 bases at J, with 4 bases in the middle. CDR3 bases: TGTGCCACCAGTGACCCAAACTATGGCTACACCTTC. It is translated as CATSDPNYGYTF.

The rearrangement links TRBV2 to TRBJ2-5, with D possibly being TRBD2 (7 bases). Germline V gene lookup returns CDR1 SNHLY and CDR2 FYNNEI. V gave up 6 bases and J gave up 2 bases, with 10 bases separating them. The CDR3 sequence is 13 residues long. The DNA of the CDR3 is TGTGCCAGCAGGCGGGGGCCACAAGAGACCCAGTACTTC. It specifies CASRRGPQETQYF.

This clone was seen more than once but under ten times. The chain has TRBV10-3 and TRBJ1-5; D is uncertain. CDR1 is ENHRY and CDR2 is SYGVKD in the germline V gene. This CDR3 has 12 amino acids. V lost 3 bases and J 7 bases, leaving 7 bases between the germline ends. The CDR3 is CAISDGTQPQHF. The CDR3 bases are TGTGCCATCAGTGACGGAACACAGCCCCAGCATTTT.

This chain links TRBV6-6 with TRBJ2-7; possible D gene TRBD2, 6 bases. Germline V gene lookup returns CDR1 MNHNY and CDR2 SVGAGI (reference sequence). Deletions cut 4 bases from V and 0 bases from J, with 13 bases between. The CDR3 has 15 residues. CDR3 nucleotide sequence: TGTGCCAGCAGTTCCGGGACTCAAAGCTCCTACGAGCAGTACTTC. Its translation: CASSSGTQSSYEQYF.

This clone was picked up one time. CDR3 amino acids: CASSTSSSYEQYF. The CDR3 nucleotides are TGTGCCAGCTCCACCAGCAGCTCCTACGAGCAGTACTTC. This chain connects TRBV18 to TRBJ2-7; D gene ambiguous. The V gene lost 6 bases and the J gene lost 0 bases, with 9 bases spanning the gap. The CDR3 extends over 13 amino acids. Looked up from germline, CDR1 is KGHSH and CDR2 is LQKENI.